These 17 T cell receptor beta chains were sequenced from one sample in a study of shared clonotypes between healthy human individuals. TCRdb's copy holds only in-frame clones and misses some; the assay was immunoSEQ multiplex PCR. Here the sample spans over a million clones, nearly 99% being singletons. Material: naive CD4+ T cells sorted from blood. Sample subset: CD45RA+ positively selected. These receptors originate from a man aged 25-40 years in good health.

This clone was detected once. The chain couples TRBV11-2 to TRBJ2-7; 7 nucleotides agree with TRBD2. With V trimmed by 5 bases and J by 2 bases, 12 bases remained unmatched. Germline V lookup: CDR1 SGHAT, CDR2 FQNNGV. The length of the CDR3 is 16 residues. The CDR3 DNA is TGTGCCAGCAGCCGACCCGGGCCGGGAGGAACCTACGAGCAGTACTTC. Protein sequence: CASSRPGPGGTYEQYF. Looking up the rest from reference TRBV11-2 and TRBJ2-7 gives the full variable domain: EAGVAQSPRYKIIEKRQSVAFWCNPISGHATLYWYQQILGQGPKLLIQFQNNGVVDDSQLPKDRFSAERLKGVDSTLKIQPAKLEDSAVYLCASSRPGPGGTYEQYFGPGTRLTVT.

J is TRBJ1-4 and V is TRBV15; the match to TRBD1 covers 7 bases. The CDR3 length is 18 residues. Trimming removed 2 bases from V and 0 bases from J; junction bases left unmatched: 9. CDR1 is LNHNV, CDR2 YYDKDF, per germline (reference sequence). The CDR3 is CATSRTGALFATNEKLFF. The CDR3 bases are TGTGCCACCAGCAGAACAGGGGCCCTCTTTGCAACTAATGAAAAACTGTTTTTT.

The chain joins TRBV30 to TRBJ1-5; the match to TRBD1 covers 8 bases. Looked up from germline, CDR1 is GTSNPN and CDR2 is SVGIG (reference sequence). The CDR3 covers 14 residues. Trimming cost V 5 bases and J 2 bases; bases outside gene matches: 5. CDR3 protein: CAWGQGARNQPQHF. CDR3 sequence (DNA): TGTGCCTGGGGACAGGGTGCTCGCAATCAGCCCCAGCATTTT. Full variable domain (outside the CDR3, taken from reference TRBV30 and TRBJ1-5): SQTIHQWPATLVQPVGSPLSLECTVEGTSNPNLYWYRQAAGRGLQLLFYSVGIGQISSEVPQNLSASRPQDRQFILSSKKLLLSDSGFYLCAWGQGARNQPQHFGDGTRLSIL.

This sequence joins TRBV7-6 and TRBJ1-1; possibly TRBD1 for D (6 bases). V was clipped by 1 base and J by 4 bases, with 28 bases between them. CDR1 SGHVS and CDR2 FNYEAQ come from the germline V gene. The CDR3 contains 20 residues. CDR3: CASSLVVGTPDTMWSTEAFF. CDR3 DNA: TGTGCCAGCAGCTTAGTTGTTGGGACACCAGACACGATGTGGTCCACTGAAGCTTTCTTT.

This chain uses TRBV28 with TRBJ1-2, with 8 bases identical to TRBD1. Germline CDR1 is MDHEN and CDR2 is SYDVKM. The J segment lost 3 bases and the V segment lost 5 bases, leaving 2 bases of the junction unmatched. The CDR3 runs to 13 residues. CDR3 loop: CASSQGQDYGYTF. In DNA form, the CDR3 reads TGTGCCAGCAGTCAGGGACAGGACTATGGCTACACCTTC.

The chain is built from TRBV10-3 and TRBJ2-5; perhaps TRBD1 as D (5 bases). CDR3 length: 14 residues. Trimming shortened V by 7 bases and J by 5 bases, and 17 bases separated the two germline ends. Germline CDR1 reads ENHRY; CDR2 reads SYGVKD. CDR3 nucleotide sequence: TGTGCCATCACCCCGGACATTATTTCGGAGACCCAGTACTTC. This codes for CAITPDIISETQYF.

A remark on this clone: Distinct nucleotide sequences in the sample also encode this CDR3. The V and J genes are TRBV4-1 and TRBJ2-7; D possibly corresponds to TRBD1 (5 bases). This CDR3 has 13 amino acids. Germline V gene sequence: CDR1 MGHRA, CDR2 YSYEKL. The V end was cut by 3 bases, the J end by 0 bases, with 6 bases between. The CDR3: CASSQDTSYEQYF. Written as DNA, the CDR3 is TGCGCCAGCAGCCAGGACACCTCCTACGAGCAGTACTTC.

The chain has TRBV18 and TRBJ1-1, with a possible D match to TRBD1 (6 bases). CDR3 size: 15 residues. Per the germline V gene, CDR1 is KGHSH and CDR2 is LQKENI. Between the trimmed V and J ends, which lost 3 bases and 3 bases, there was a span of 14 bases. In nucleotides, the CDR3 is TGTGCCAGCTCACCGAACAGGGTGGACTACACTGAAGCTTTCTTT. Protein sequence: CASSPNRVDYTEAFF.

With regard to this clone: Other DNA variants within this sample encode the same CDR3. The chain carries TRBV5-1 and TRBJ2-2; perhaps TRBD1 as D (6 bases). The germline V gene has CDR1 SGHRS and CDR2 YFSETQ. Trimming took 4 bases from V and 2 from J, leaving 9 bases between them. CDR3 length: 14 amino acids. DNA of the CDR3: TGCGCCAGCAGCACGGACAGCAACACCGGGGAGCTGTTTTTT. Protein sequence: CASSTDSNTGELFF.

The chain has TRBV9 and TRBJ2-2; D gene ambiguous. The CDR3 totals 14 residues. Germline CDR1 and CDR2: SGDLS and YYNGEE. The germline V and J ends were trimmed by 1 base and 1 base, with 5 bases remaining between them. CDR3 residues: CASSVSQNTGELFF. The CDR3 coding sequence is TGTGCCAGCAGCGTATCGCAGAACACCGGGGAGCTGTTTTTT.

The V gene is TRBV4-1, the J gene TRBJ1-2; D possibly corresponds to TRBD1 (6 bases). This CDR3 is built from 13 residues. Trimming removed 2 bases at V and 8 bases at J, with 12 bases between. Germline-derived CDR1 and CDR2 are MGHRA and YSYEKL. CDR3 residues: CASSQLAGAGYTF. The CDR3, as DNA: TGCGCCAGCAGCCAACTCGCAGGGGCGGGCTACACCTTC.

The chain recombines TRBV5-4 with TRBJ2-3; a possible D gene is TRBD2 (6 bases). CDR3 length: 13 amino acids. The germline gives CDR1 SGHNT, CDR2 YYREEE (reference sequence). V was shortened by 4 bases and J by 0 bases, with 6 bases between the two germline ends. CDR3 protein: CASSRESTDTQYF. CDR3 coding DNA: TGTGCCAGCAGCCGGGAGAGCACAGATACGCAGTATTTT.

This sequence joins TRBV28 and TRBJ1-5; D is perhaps TRBD1 (5 bases). Trimming removed 5 bases from V and 3 bases from J, with 17 bases in between. Per the germline V gene, CDR1 is MDHEN and CDR2 is SYDVKM. This CDR3 contains 16 residues. DNA for the CDR3: TGTGCCAGCAGTCTCAATTTACAGGAGTTCAATCAGCCCCAGCATTTT. It specifies CASSLNLQEFNQPQHF.

V and J are TRBV5-1 and TRBJ2-7, with 10 bases fitting TRBD1. Trimming removed 4 bases from V and 2 bases from J; junction bases left unmatched: 3. The CDR3 has 14 residues. Germline CDR1 reads SGHRS; CDR2 reads YFSETQ. This CDR3 is CASSKGQGTYEQYF. CDR3 in DNA: TGCGCCAGCAGCAAGGGACAGGGGACCTACGAGCAGTACTTC. Full variable domain (missing parts from reference TRBV5-1 and TRBJ2-7): KAGVTQTPRYLIKTRGQQVTLSCSPISGHRSVSWYQQTPGQGLQFLFEYFSETQRNKGNFPGRFSGRQFSNSRSEMNVSTLELGDSALYLCASSKGQGTYEQYFGPGTRLTVT.

The V and J genes are TRBV28 and TRBJ1-2; 9 nucleotides match TRBD1. This CDR3 comprises 14 residues. J gave up 6 bases and V 5 bases, and 7 bases lay outside the gene matches. Germline CDR1 is MDHEN and CDR2 is SYDVKM. CDR3 protein: CASSPTGQGHGYTF. The CDR3 DNA sequence: TGTGCCAGCAGTCCCACGGGACAGGGTCATGGCTACACCTTC.

The chain has TRBV5-6 and TRBJ2-2; no clear D gene. With 4 bases removed from V and 3 bases from J, the gap between germline ends came to 4 bases. CDR1 is SGHDT, CDR2 YYEEEE, per germline. CDR3 length: 12 amino acids. The CDR3: CASSVDTGELFF. The DNA of the CDR3 is TGTGCCAGCAGCGTAGACACCGGGGAGCTGTTTTTT.

Details on this clone: Other nucleotide sequences in the sample specify the same CDR3. The chain combines TRBV7-2 with TRBJ2-7; no reliable D call. V lost 5 bases and J 2 bases, leaving 7 bases between the germline ends. The germline gives CDR1 SGHTA, CDR2 FQGNSA. This CDR3 contains 12 residues. CDR3 in amino acids: CASSRRPYEQYF. The CDR3 nucleotides read TGTGCCAGCAGCCGAAGGCCCTACGAGCAGTACTTC.